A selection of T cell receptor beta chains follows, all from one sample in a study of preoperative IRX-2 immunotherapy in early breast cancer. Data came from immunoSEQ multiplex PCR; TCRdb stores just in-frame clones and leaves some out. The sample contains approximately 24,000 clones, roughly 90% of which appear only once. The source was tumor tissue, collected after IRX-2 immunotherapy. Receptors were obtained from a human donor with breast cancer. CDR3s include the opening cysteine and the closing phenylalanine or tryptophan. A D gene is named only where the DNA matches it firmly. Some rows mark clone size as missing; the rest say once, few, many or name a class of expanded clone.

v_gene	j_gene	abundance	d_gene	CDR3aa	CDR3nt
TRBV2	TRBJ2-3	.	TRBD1	CASSELTGATDTQYF	TGTGCCAGCAGTGAGCTGACAGGGGCTACAGATACGCAGTATTTT
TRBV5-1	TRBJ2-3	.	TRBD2	CASSLALAGGTDTQYF	TGCGCCAGCAGCTTGGCCTTGGCGGGGGGCACAGATACGCAGTATTTT
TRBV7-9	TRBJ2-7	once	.	CASSYRESSYEQYF	TGTGCCAGCAGCTACCGAGAGAGCTCCTACGAGCAGTACTTC
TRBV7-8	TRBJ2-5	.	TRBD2	CASSSGTREETQYF	TGTGCCAGCAGCTCCGGGACTAGGGAAGAGACCCAGTACTTC
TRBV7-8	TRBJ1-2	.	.	CASSPTRQTGYTF	TGTGCCAGCAGCCCGACCCGACAGACCGGCTACACCTTC
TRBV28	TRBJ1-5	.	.	CASSPSGSRSNQPQHF	TGTGCCAGCAGTCCCTCCGGATCCCGTAGCAATCAGCCCCAGCATTTT
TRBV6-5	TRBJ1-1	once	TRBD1	CASSRNAGGVTEAFF	TGTGCCAGCAGCCGCAACGCAGGGGGGGTTACTGAAGCTTTCTTT
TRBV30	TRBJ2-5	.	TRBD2	CAWSRLGLAGREYQETQYF	TGTGCCTGGAGCCGCCTCGGGCTAGCAGGGCGGGAGTACCAAGAGACCCAGTACTTC
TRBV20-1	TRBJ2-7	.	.	CSASSGYEQYF	TGCAGTGCTAGTAGCGGTTACGAGCAGTACTTC
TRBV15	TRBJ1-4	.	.	CATSRDLRTNEKLFF	TGTGCCACCAGCAGAGATCTTCGTACCAATGAAAAACTGTTTTTT
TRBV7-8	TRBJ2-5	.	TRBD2	CASSLFAGGLEETQYF	TGTGCCAGCAGCTTATTTGCGGGGGGGCTAGAGGAGACCCAGTACTTC
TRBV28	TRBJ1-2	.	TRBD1	CASSSTGGYGYTF	TGTGCCAGCAGTTCGACAGGGGGGTATGGCTACACCTTC
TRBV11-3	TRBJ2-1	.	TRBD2	CASSLTSGGALFF	TGTGCCAGCAGCTTAACTAGCGGGGGGGCCCTGTTCTTC
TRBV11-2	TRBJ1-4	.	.	CASSQEVQGSTNEKLFF	TGTGCCAGCAGCCAAGAGGTCCAGGGCTCAACTAATGAAAAACTGTTTTTT
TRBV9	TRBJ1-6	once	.	CASSVAENSPLHF	TGTGCCAGCAGCGTAGCTGAGAACTCACCCCTCCACTTT
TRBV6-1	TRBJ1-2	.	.	CASSEAGDGYTF	TGTGCCAGCAGTGAAGCAGGGGACGGCTACACCTTC
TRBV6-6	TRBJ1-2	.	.	CASSYWGNGYTF	TGTGCCAGCAGTTACTGGGGGAATGGCTACACCTTC
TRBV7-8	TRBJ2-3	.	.	CASSLEPGDTDTQYF	TGTGCCAGCAGCTTAGAACCGGGGGACACAGATACGCAGTATTTT
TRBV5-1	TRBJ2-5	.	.	CASSLALGETQYF	TGCGCCAGCAGCTTGGCCCTAGGTGAGACCCAGTACTTC
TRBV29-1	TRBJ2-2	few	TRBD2	CSSGLANGELFF	TGCAGCTCTGGACTAGCGAACGGGGAGCTGTTTTTT
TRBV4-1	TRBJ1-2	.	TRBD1	CASSQEAQGAGYTF	TGCGCCAGCAGCCAAGAGGCGCAGGGGGCTGGCTACACCTTC
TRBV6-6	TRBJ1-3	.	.	CASLVDSLSGNTIYF	TGTGCCAGCCTTGTGGACAGTCTCTCTGGAAACACCATATATTTT
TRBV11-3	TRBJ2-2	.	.	CASSPQGIGRGELFF	TGTGCCAGCAGCCCGCAGGGGATCGGAAGAGGGGAGCTGTTTTTT
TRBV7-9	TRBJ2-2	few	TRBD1	CASSSAWDRTNTGELFF	TGTGCCAGCAGTTCCGCTTGGGACAGAACGAACACCGGGGAGCTGTTTTTT
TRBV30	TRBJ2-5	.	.	CAGLGGRETQYF	TGTGCCGGCCTCGGGGGCCGGGAGACCCAGTACTTC
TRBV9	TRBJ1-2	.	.	CASSGSGENYGYTF	TGTGCCAGCAGCGGCAGTGGGGAGAACTATGGCTACACCTTC
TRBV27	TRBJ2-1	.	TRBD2	CASSLWSAGGYNEQFF	TGTGCCAGCAGTTTATGGTCAGCGGGGGGGTACAATGAGCAGTTCTTC
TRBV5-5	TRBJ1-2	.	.	CASSLGGYGYTF	TGTGCCAGCAGCTTGGGGGGCTATGGCTACACCTTC
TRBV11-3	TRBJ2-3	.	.	CASSYPWPGGTDTQYF	TGTGCCAGCAGCTACCCCTGGCCCGGGGGCACAGATACGCAGTATTTT
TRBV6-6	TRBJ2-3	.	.	CASSLEGRADTQYF	TGTGCCAGCAGTTTGGAGGGCAGGGCCGATACGCAGTATTTT
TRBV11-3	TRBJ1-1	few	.	CASSLWGTEAFF	TGTGCCAGCAGCTTATGGGGGACTGAAGCTTTCTTT
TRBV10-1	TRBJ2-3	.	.	CASSADGRRAGTDTQYF	TGCGCCAGCAGTGCGGACGGACGCAGGGCCGGCACAGATACGCAGTATTTT
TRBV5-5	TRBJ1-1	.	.	CASSGVRRTEAFF	TGTGCCAGCAGCGGGGTCCGGCGCACTGAAGCTTTCTTT
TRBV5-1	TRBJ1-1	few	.	CASSLQGSDTEAFF	TGCGCCAGCAGCTTACAGGGCTCAGACACTGAAGCTTTCTTT
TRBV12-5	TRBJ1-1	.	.	CASGPGTRGTNTEAFF	TGTGCTAGTGGCCCTGGCACGAGGGGGACGAACACTGAAGCTTTCTTT
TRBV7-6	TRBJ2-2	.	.	CASSPSVGELFF	TGTGCCAGCAGCCCTAGCGTGGGGGAGCTGTTTTTT
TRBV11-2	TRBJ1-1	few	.	CASSLLNTEAFF	TGTGCCAGCAGCCTTCTGAACACTGAAGCTTTCTTT
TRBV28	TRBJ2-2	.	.	CASSSAAGNTGELFF	TGTGCCAGCAGTTCGGCAGCGGGGAACACCGGGGAGCTGTTTTTT
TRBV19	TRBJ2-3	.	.	CASTPTGTDTQYF	TGTGCCAGTACCCCGACGGGCACAGATACGCAGTATTTT
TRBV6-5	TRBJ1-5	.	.	CASSYSAGAINQPQHF	TGTGCCAGCAGTTACTCGGCGGGGGCGATCAATCAGCCCCAGCATTTT
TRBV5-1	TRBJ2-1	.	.	CASSSNTANEQFF	TGCGCCAGCAGCTCCAATACCGCCAATGAGCAGTTCTTC
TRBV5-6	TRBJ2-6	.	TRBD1	CASSPGTVSGANVLTF	TGTGCCAGCAGCCCGGGGACAGTCTCTGGGGCCAACGTCCTGACTTTC
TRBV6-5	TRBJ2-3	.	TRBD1	CASRQGQGEGTQYF	TGTGCCAGCAGACAAGGACAGGGGGAAGGTACGCAGTATTTT
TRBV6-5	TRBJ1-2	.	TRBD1	CASSDRVGYGYTF	TGTGCCAGCAGTGACAGGGTGGGCTATGGCTACACCTTC
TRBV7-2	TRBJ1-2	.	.	CASSLTHLEGYTF	TGTGCCAGCAGCTTAACCCACCTGGAGGGCTACACCTTC